The 3 T cell receptor beta chains below come from one sample, sequenced in a study of T cells after posttransplantation cyclophosphamide. Cells defined as naive were viable CD3+CD4+ or CD3+CD8+ and CCR7+CD45RA+CD45RO-CD95-CD27+CD28+. Some clones are missing from TCRdb's copy, which holds only in-frame ones; the method was immunoSEQ multiplex PCR. The table shows approximately 17,000 clones, with roughly 94% occurring only once. The sample taken for sequencing was naive CD4+ T cells sorted from blood. Every receptor here comes from a woman aged 50 to 60 in good health and a related stem cell transplant donor.

The chain couples TRBV25-1 to TRBJ1-2; D unclear. The CDR3 length is 17 residues. The germline gives CDR1 MGHDK, CDR2 SYGVNS. With 0 bases removed from V and 4 bases from J, the gap between germline ends came to 18 bases. The CDR3 here is CASSEYRVGPERYGYTF. CDR3 sequence (DNA): TGTGCCAGCAGTGAATATAGAGTTGGCCCGGAGCGCTATGGCTACACCTTC.

The J gene is TRBJ2-3, the V gene TRBV2; TRBD1 aligns across 8 bases. The junction had 13 bases not matched to a gene; V was cut back by 6 bases and J by 14 bases. The CDR3 extends over 13 amino acids. Germline V gene sequence: CDR1 SNHLY, CDR2 FYNNEI. The CDR3 here is CASSRGDRGWGYF. CDR3 DNA sequence: TGTGCCAGCAGCAGGGGAGACAGGGGCTGGGGGTATTTT.

CDR3: CAPPQFGQDGLAGIYEQYF. CDR3 coding DNA: TGTGCCCCCCCCCAATTTGGGCAGGACGGACTAGCGGGGATCTACGAGCAGTACTTC. The chain links TRBV11-3 to TRBJ2-7; 12 nucleotides line up with TRBD2. Trimming cost V 11 bases and J 3 bases; bases outside gene matches: 23. The germline CDR1 and CDR2 sequences are SGHNT and YENEEA. The CDR3 sequence is 19 residues long.